The 21 T cell receptor beta chains below come from one sample, sequenced in a study of blood T cell repertoires in COVID-19. Sequenced by immunoSEQ multiplex PCR; TCRdb stores in-frame clones only, minus some. The sample records around 380,000 clones, roughly 80% being singletons. Sequenced sample: peripheral blood. These receptors were taken from a human donor with acute or convalescent COVID-19. The donor label of this sample is uncertain.

This chain links TRBV12-3 or TRBV12-4 with TRBJ1-1; a weak D match, TRBD1 (6 bases). V dropped 9 bases and J dropped 0 bases, with 11 bases sitting between them. The CDR3 is 13 amino acids. CDR3 sequence: CASRGMMNTEAFF. CDR3 nucleotides: TGTGCCAGTAGGGGGATGATGAACACTGAAGCTTTCTTT.

V is TRBV27 and J is TRBJ2-4, with D hard to call. The ends were cut back, 5 bases at V and 0 bases at J, with 11 bases in the middle. This CDR3 is built from 15 residues. Germline lookup yields CDR1 MNHEY and CDR2 SMNVEV (reference sequence). The CDR3 here is CASSTTLVAKNIQYF. The CDR3 region has the DNA TGTGCCAGCAGTACGACACTCGTAGCCAAAAACATTCAGTACTTC.

This clone was counted a few times. The chain joins TRBV19 to TRBJ2-7, with 10 bases aligning to TRBD1. The ends lost 3 bases at V and 4 bases at J; junction bases unmatched: 6. This CDR3 spans 15 amino acids. Germline-derived CDR1 and CDR2 are LNHDA and SQIVND (reference sequence). The CDR3 DNA reads as TGTGCCAGTAGTATTGATCGACAGGGGGCTTACGAGCAGTACTTC. It is translated as CASSIDRQGAYEQYF.

The chain couples TRBV3-1 (or the pseudogene TRBV3-2) to TRBJ2-1; 7 nucleotides agree with TRBD1. The germline V gene encodes CDR1 LGHDT and CDR2 YNNKEL (reference sequence). V dropped 3 bases and J dropped 14; count of bases not matched to a gene: 7. This CDR3 region has 12 residues. The CDR3 here is CASSQRTGGEFF. The CDR3 coding sequence is TGTGCCAGCAGCCAGAGGACAGGTGGAGAGTTCTTC.

The V call is TRBV6-2 or TRBV6-3, the J call TRBJ1-2, with 7 positions matching TRBD1. This CDR3 region has 15 residues. In germline, CDR1 is MNHEY, CDR2 SVGEGT. Germline trimming cut 6 bases from V and 1 base from J; bases unmatched to any gene: 8. CDR3 in amino acids: CASSQPGQLNYGYTF. DNA of the CDR3: TGTGCCAGCAGCCAACCGGGACAGCTTAACTATGGCTACACCTTC.

The rearrangement uses TRBV2 and TRBJ2-3, with D possibly TRBD1 on 6 matching bases. Germline values: CDR1 SNHLY, CDR2 FYNNEI. This CDR3 comprises 15 residues. Trimming removed 6 bases at V and 2 bases at J, with 15 bases between. CDR3 protein: CASSLQGSVTDTQYF. The CDR3 DNA follows: TGTGCCAGCAGCCTACAGGGTAGCGTCACAGATACGCAGTATTTT.

V is TRBV7-9 and J is TRBJ1-1, with D possibly matching TRBD1 (6 bases). The CDR3 contains 15 residues. Germline V gene sequence: CDR1 SEHNR, CDR2 FQNEAQ (reference sequence). Trimming shortened V by 8 bases and J by 0 bases, and 16 bases separated the two germline ends. The CDR3 loop reads CASHPSGQMNTEAFF. CDR3 bases: TGTGCCAGCCACCCGTCCGGACAGATGAACACTGAAGCTTTCTTT.

The chain is built from TRBV19 and TRBJ2-1; TRBD1 might be the D (6 bases). Germline CDR1 LNHDA, CDR2 SQIVND (reference sequence). V gave up 1 base and J gave up 4 bases, with 11 bases separating them. The CDR3 contains 15 residues. The CDR3 region has the DNA TGTGCCAGTAGTATAGGGGGGCGTTCGTACAATGAGCAGTTCTTC. Its translation: CASSIGGRSYNEQFF.

The chain joins TRBV7-9 to TRBJ2-2, with 10 bases matching TRBD2. V trimming: 5 bases; J trimming: 7 bases; junction bases outside the gene matches: 7. In germline, CDR1 is SEHNR, CDR2 FQNEAQ (reference sequence). The CDR3 length is 15 residues. DNA for the CDR3: TGTGCCAGCAGCCCCCCTAGCGGGAGTAACGGGGAGCTGTTTTTT. This codes for CASSPPSGSNGELFF.

The chain recombines TRBV10-3 with TRBJ2-1; the D gene is possibly TRBD2 (6 bases). The CDR3 is 17 amino acids. Per the germline V gene, CDR1 is ENHRY and CDR2 is SYGVKD. V was trimmed by 0 bases and J by 2 bases, leaving 14 bases between them. The CDR3 region is CAISESIGRGTYNEQFF. DNA of the CDR3: TGTGCCATCAGTGAGTCGATAGGTCGCGGGACCTACAATGAGCAGTTCTTC.

The rearrangement uses TRBV2 and TRBJ2-1; 8 bases fit TRBD1. V lost 6 bases to trimming and J lost 4 bases; unmatched junction nucleotides: 5. CDR3 length: 14 amino acids. The germline V gene has CDR1 SNHLY and CDR2 FYNNEI. CDR3 sequence reads: CASSPGTGYNEQFF. The DNA for the CDR3 is TGTGCCAGCAGCCCCGGGACAGGTTACAATGAGCAGTTCTTC.

This chain links TRBV7-9 with TRBJ2-5; tentatively, D is TRBD1 (5 bases). Germline assignment: CDR1 SEHNR and CDR2 FQNEAQ (reference sequence). The CDR3 runs 14 residues. V shed 1 base and J shed 5 bases, with 11 bases lying between them. The chain's CDR3 is CASSLVAGKETQYF. The CDR3 DNA follows: TGTGCCAGCAGCTTAGTGGCAGGGAAGGAGACCCAGTACTTC. Complete variable domain (other parts from reference TRBV7-9 and TRBJ2-5): DTGVSQNPRHKITKRGQNVTFRCDPISEHNRLYWYRQTLGQGPEFLTYFQNEAQLEKSRLLSDRFSAERPKGSFSTLEIQRTEQGDSAMYLCASSLVAGKETQYFGPGTRLLVL.

The chain carries TRBV28 and TRBJ1-2; D gene ambiguous. From germline, CDR1 is MDHEN and CDR2 SYDVKM. This CDR3 has 15 residues. V gave up 5 bases and J gave up 0 bases, with 13 bases separating them. In nucleotides, the CDR3 is TGTGCCAGCAGTCGCGGGCAACTAACTAACTATGGCTACACCTTC. This translates into CASSRGQLTNYGYTF.

The J gene is TRBJ1-4, the V gene TRBV18, with D tentatively TRBD1 (6 bases). This CDR3 contains 17 residues. The V and J ends lost 0 bases and 3 bases respectively, with 14 bases between them. CDR1 KGHSH and CDR2 LQKENI come from the germline V gene. The CDR3 coding sequence is TGTGCCAGCTCACCACCGGGAAACAGGGCGGCTAATGAAAAACTGTTTTTT. It is translated as CASSPPGNRAANEKLFF.

J is TRBJ1-6 and V is TRBV11-2; 7 bases are a match to TRBD1. The trim removed 5 bases at V and 9 bases at J, leaving 7 bases unmatched. Germline V gene sequence: CDR1 SGHAT, CDR2 FQNNGV. CDR3 length: 14 amino acids. CDR3 sequence (DNA): TGTGCCAGCAGCCAGGACAGGATCCCTTCACCCCTCCACTTT. Translation gives CASSQDRIPSPLHF.

This clone was seen just once. The rearrangement links TRBV28 to TRBJ2-7; D might be TRBD2 (7 bases). This CDR3 is built from 15 residues. The germline gives CDR1 MDHEN, CDR2 SYDVKM. V lost 7 bases and J lost 5, with 21 bases in between. CDR3 sequence (DNA): TGTGCCAGCACCACCCCCGCCGGGGGGCGTGACGAGCAGTACTTC. Translating it yields CASTTPAGGRDEQYF.

The chain is built from TRBV28 and TRBJ2-5; D ambiguous. V was trimmed by 3 bases and J by 5 bases, leaving 19 bases between them. The CDR3 spans 16 residues. Germline assignment: CDR1 MDHEN and CDR2 SYDVKM. The CDR3 loop reads CASSLVPLDEKETQYF. The CDR3 coding sequence is TGTGCCAGCAGTTTGGTTCCCCTAGACGAAAAGGAGACCCAGTACTTC.

This rearrangement joins TRBV6-4 to TRBJ1-6; weak D call: TRBD1 (6 bases). Germline values: CDR1 MRHNA, CDR2 SNTAGT. Trimming removed 4 bases from V and 6 bases from J, with 10 bases in between. The CDR3 consists of 14 residues. Here the CDR3 DNA reads TGTGCCAGCAGTGTGACAGGATCTAATTCACCCCTCCACTTT. Amino acid sequence: CASSVTGSNSPLHF.

The DNA of the CDR3 is TGTGCCAGTAGTATGGGCCAGGGCTATAGCGGGCCCCAGCATTTT. Encoded protein: CASSMGQGYSGPQHF. This chain connects TRBV19 to TRBJ1-5; possible D gene TRBD1, 5 bases. The V gene lost 3 bases and the J gene lost 9 bases, with 18 bases spanning the gap. In germline, CDR1 is LNHDA, CDR2 SQIVND (reference sequence). CDR3 length equals 15 residues.

The chain carries TRBV7-2 and TRBJ1-1, with unresolved D. Trimming cost V 5 bases and J 4 bases, with 11 bases left between them. Germline V gene lookup returns CDR1 SGHTA and CDR2 FQGNSA. This CDR3 comprises 13 residues. CDR3 nucleotides: TGTGCCAGCAGCCCCGGGGTGGTCACTGAAGCTTTCTTT. It specifies CASSPGVVTEAFF.

The rearrangement uses TRBV2 and TRBJ2-5; weak D call: TRBD2 (6 bases). Germline CDR1 reads SNHLY; CDR2 reads FYNNEI. V gave up 6 bases and J gave up 1 base, with 18 bases separating them. This CDR3 is 16 amino acids long. As DNA, the CDR3 is TGTGCCAGCAGCGGACTGGGGGGAATATCCCAAGAGACCCAGTACTTC. Encoded protein: CASSGLGGISQETQYF. Drawing the rest from reference TRBV2 and TRBJ2-5, the complete variable domain is EPEVTQTPSHQVTQMGQEVILRCVPISNHLYFYWYRQILGQKVEFLVSFYNNEISEKSEIFDDQFSVERPDGSNFTLKIRSTKLEDSAMYFCASSGLGGISQETQYFGPGTRLLVL.